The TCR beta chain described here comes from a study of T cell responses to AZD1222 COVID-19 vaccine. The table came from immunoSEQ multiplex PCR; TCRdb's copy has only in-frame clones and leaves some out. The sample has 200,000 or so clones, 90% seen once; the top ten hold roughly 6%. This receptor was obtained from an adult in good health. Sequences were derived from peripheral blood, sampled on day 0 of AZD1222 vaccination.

In DNA, the CDR3 is TGTGCCAGCAACCAGGGGCCCCAAGAGACCCAGTACTTC. This sequence encodes CASNQGPQETQYF. J is TRBJ2-5 and V is TRBV6-5, with D perhaps TRBD1 (6 bases). The CDR3 totals 13 residues. V was pared by 7 bases and J by 1 base, with 10 bases between. Germline CDR1 is MNHEY and CDR2 is SVGAGI.